This T cell receptor (beta chain) was recovered during a study of spatial heterogeneity in lung cancer. TCRdb reanalysed the 5' RACE reads using MiXCR and keeps one entry per CDR3 protein. The data contain approximately 40,000 distinct CDR3 sequences, roughly an eighth of them seen just once; the ten biggest clones take up around 54%. The CDR3 is 15 residues long. V was cut by 4 bases and J by 3 bases, with 16 bases left in between. Per the germline V gene, CDR1 is LGHDT and CDR2 is YNNKEL (reference sequence). Time point in this sample: sample taken at primary tumor resection. Samples came from roughly 75 TRACERx patients with untreated early-stage lung cancer. The authors sequenced whole RNA from tumor, nontumor lung or frozen PBMC without sorting.

The rearrangement uses TRBV3-1 and TRBJ2-7; no clear D gene. The clonotype originates from a male donor with early-stage non-small cell lung cancer. Source: PBMCs, taken at surgery. CDR3 coding DNA: TGTGCCAGCAGCCTTACCTCTTCCCCCTTCTACGAGCAGTACTTC. It encodes CASSLTSSPFYEQYF.